This T cell receptor beta chain originates from a study of cytomegalovirus exposure and HLA in healthy donors. For the study at large: Researchers found that approximately 80% of around 400 genotyped donors fell within the Caucasian-associated ancestry cluster. Study-wide results and caveats: Being indistinguishable, some V segments were excluded, TRBV6-2 and TRBV6-3 among them. Investigators reported more than 150 TCR beta chains as tied to cytomegalovirus.

A note on this clone: Its target is unknown.

Germline V gives CDR1 PRHDT, CDR2 FYEKMQ (reference sequence). V dropped 5 bases and J dropped 0 bases, with 14 bases sitting between them. This CDR3 has 16 residues. Primers for the PCR totalled 60 Vbeta and 13 Jbeta. Libraries were prepared by immunoSEQ multiplex PCR; TCRdb keeps only in-frame clonotypes and omits some of them. The sample includes around 140,000 clones, more than 60% seen only once; the top ten take around 1.8%. This receptor was taken from a male donor in good health and CMV-seronegative. The sample taken for sequencing was PBMCs. The chain couples TRBV13 to TRBJ2-1; perhaps TRBD1 as D (6 bases). The CDR3 region has the DNA TGTGCCAGCAGCACCAGGGGATTCTACTCCTACAATGAGCAGTTCTTC. It is translated as CASSTRGFYSYNEQFF. The variable domain in full, completed from reference TRBV13 and TRBJ2-1, reads AAGVIQSPRHLIKEKRETATLKCYPIPRHDTVYWYQQGPGQDPQFLISFYEKMQSDKGSIPDRFSAQQFSDYHSELNMSSLELGDSALYFCASSTRGFYSYNEQFFGPGTRLTVL.